Following are 19 T cell receptor beta chains from one sample sequenced in a study of T cells in Graves' hyperthyroidism and ophthalmopathy. From RNA transcripts, TCR beta CDR3 regions were amplified. HTBI primers were used for first-round RT-PCR of the TCR CDR3. TCRdb re-called the multiplex PCR reads through MiXCR, storing one row per CDR3 protein. This sample has fewer than 350,000 distinct CDR3 sequences, with roughly an eighth found just once. Material: blood. These receptor sequences come from a woman aged 40 to 49 with Graves' hyperthyroidism.

This clonotype was recorded at least ten times. This CDR3 is CASSRGRAGLMRLRPEAFF. The CDR3 coding sequence is TGTGCCAGCAGCAGGGGAAGGGCAGGGCTAATGAGGCTAAGACCTGAAGCTTTCTTT. The genes are TRBV12-3 or TRBV12-4 and TRBJ1-1; tentative D call: TRBD1 (6 bases). The CDR3 runs to 19 residues. V lost 6 bases to trimming and J lost 6 bases, with 32 bases between them.

This clonotype came up many times. The V call is TRBV7-9, the J call TRBJ2-7, with 7 bases that match TRBD1. CDR1 and CDR2 from the germline V gene are SEHNR and FQNEAQ (reference sequence). This CDR3 spans 14 amino acids. The junction had 12 bases not matched to a gene; V was cut back by 9 bases and J by 4 bases. CDR3 sequence reads: CASLRSTGTYEQYF. The CDR3 DNA reads as TGTGCCAGTCTGAGGTCGACAGGGACGTACGAGCAGTACTTC. The entire variable domain, with the rest obtained from reference TRBV7-9 and TRBJ2-7, is as follows: DTGVSQNPRHKITKRGQNVTFRCDPISEHNRLYWYRQTLGQGPEFLTYFQNEAQLEKSRLLSDRFSAERPKGSFSTLEIQRTEQGDSAMYLCASLRSTGTYEQYFGPGTRLTVT.

This sequence joins TRBV28 and TRBJ2-7; tentatively, D is TRBD2 (6 bases). Per germline, CDR1 MDHEN and CDR2 SYDVKM. The CDR3 is made up of 14 amino acids. V was cut by 4 bases and J by 8 bases, with 18 bases left in between. CDR3 sequence reads: CASSYPNSGEKQYF. CDR3 bases: TGTGCCAGCAGTTACCCAAATTCGGGGGAGAAGCAGTACTTC.

In its sample, this clonotype was seen many times. The chain carries TRBV28 and TRBJ1-5; tentative D call: TRBD1 (5 bases). This CDR3 has 13 residues. The germline gives CDR1 MDHEN, CDR2 SYDVKM. The V end lost 7 bases, the J end lost 2 bases, and 9 bases lay between the germline ends. CDR3 protein: CASMWGGNQPQHF. In nucleotides, the CDR3 is TGTGCCAGCATGTGGGGGGGCAATCAGCCCCAGCATTTT.

The CDR3 coding sequence is TGTGCCAGCGCCGTCGAGTACGGGGCCTATGGCTACACCTTC. Amino acids: CASAVEYGAYGYTF. This sequence joins TRBV6-1 and TRBJ1-2; D possibly corresponds to TRBD1 (5 bases). Trimming took 8 bases from V and 4 from J, leaving 17 bases between them. The CDR3 has 14 amino acids. The germline V gene has CDR1 MNHNS and CDR2 SASEGT.

V and J are TRBV18 and TRBJ2-1, with unresolved D. Trimming took off 2 bases at V and 0 bases at J, with 11 bases between the two ends. Germline V gives CDR1 KGHSH, CDR2 LQKENI. The CDR3 extends over 16 amino acids. This CDR3 reads CASSPVGLSSYNEQFF. CDR3 DNA sequence: TGTGCCAGCTCACCAGTAGGCCTCAGCTCCTACAATGAGCAGTTCTTC.

In this sample, this clonotype turned up many times. The rearrangement uses TRBV20-1 and TRBJ2-5, with 12 nucleotides matching TRBD2. The ends lost 3 bases at V and 2 bases at J; junction bases unmatched: 10. Germline CDR1 DFQATT, CDR2 SNEGSKA (reference sequence). The CDR3 has 17 residues. Here the CDR3 DNA reads TGCAGTGCTAGTGTTTGGTCTAGCGGGAGGGTACAAGAGACCCAGTACTTC. Translation gives CSASVWSSGRVQETQYF.

The gene calls are TRBV7-8 and TRBJ1-6, with TRBD1 identical over 7 bases. With V trimmed by 4 bases and J by 7 bases, 7 bases remained unmatched. CDR3 length: 15 residues. Germline V CDR1 and CDR2: SGHVS, FQNEAQ. In DNA form, the CDR3 reads TGTGCCAGCAGCTCTGGTAGGGGGCGGAATTCACCCCTCCACTTT. Amino acids: CASSSGRGRNSPLHF.

This clonotype was observed many times. The chain joins TRBV6-1 to TRBJ2-7; D gene ambiguous. V lost 11 bases and J lost 8, with 19 bases in between. This CDR3 is 12 amino acids long. The V gene's germline CDR1 is MNHNS and CDR2 SASEGT. This chain's CDR3 is CAVPGGPLKQYF. CDR3 DNA sequence: TGTGCCGTCCCGGGCGGACCTCTCAAGCAGTACTTC.

In its sample, this clonotype was seen a few times. The chain couples TRBV6-1 to TRBJ1-5; possible D gene TRBD1, 5 bases. The germline V and J ends were trimmed by 10 bases and 1 base, with 14 bases remaining between them. Germline CDR1 reads MNHNS; CDR2 reads SASEGT. The CDR3 has 14 amino acids. CDR3 nucleotides: TGTGCCACCCGGGGGGGAGGGAGCAATCAGCCCCAGCATTTT. Residues: CATRGGGSNQPQHF.

This clonotype was counted ten times or more. The gene calls are TRBV5-1 and TRBJ1-2; D might be TRBD1 (5 bases). V dropped 0 bases and J dropped 8 bases, with 11 bases sitting between them. Germline V gives CDR1 SGHRS, CDR2 YFSETQ. CDR3 size: 13 residues. As DNA, the CDR3 is TGCGCCAGCAGCTTGGTAGGACAAGAAGGCTACACCTTC. Translation gives CASSLVGQEGYTF.

Many counts were recorded for this clonotype. The J gene is TRBJ2-1, the V gene TRBV12-3 or TRBV12-4; 10 positions agree with TRBD2. This CDR3 is 16 amino acids long. V trimming: 5 bases; J trimming: 4 bases; junction bases outside the gene matches: 8. CDR3 sequence (DNA): TGTGCCAGCAGTCCGTGGAGCGGGAGGGGATACAATGAGCAGTTCTTC. This gives the protein CASSPWSGRGYNEQFF.

This clonotype was observed a handful of times. The DNA for the CDR3 is TGTGCCAGCAGCGACCATTCCCAGGGTGCTGAAGCTTTCTTT. Translation: CASSDHSQGAEAFF. The V and J genes are TRBV5-4 and TRBJ1-1, with D tentatively TRBD1 (5 bases). The ends were cut back, 4 bases at V and 6 bases at J, with 16 bases in the middle. CDR1 and CDR2 from the germline V gene are SGHNT and YYREEE (reference sequence). This CDR3 is 14 amino acids long. The variable domain in full, with the rest retrieved from reference TRBV5-4 and TRBJ1-1, is ETGVTQSPTHLIKTRGQQVTLRCSSQSGHNTVSWYQQALGQGPQFIFQYYREEENGRGNFPPRFSGLQFPNYSSELNVNALELDDSALYLCASSDHSQGAEAFFGQGTRLTVV.

J is TRBJ2-1 and V is TRBV29-1, with D maybe TRBD1 (6 bases). Germline CDR1 SQVTM, CDR2 ANQGSEA. Trimming removed 8 bases at V and 0 bases at J, with 23 bases between. The CDR3 has 17 residues. The CDR3 region has the DNA TGCAGCCATAACCCTCCTAATGGGGGCGGCTCCTACAATGAGCAGTTCTTC. This encodes CSHNPPNGGGSYNEQFF.

This clonotype has a count of ten or more. The V gene is TRBV7-2, the J gene TRBJ2-1; D might be TRBD2 (5 bases). The CDR3 has 15 amino acids. V lost 1 base, J lost 1 base, and 8 bases lay in between. CDR1 and CDR2 from the germline V gene are SGHTA and FQGNSA. In DNA, the CDR3 is TGTGCCAGCAGCTTAGATGCGGGTTCCTACAATGAGCAGTTCTTC. Translation: CASSLDAGSYNEQFF.

This clonotype was recorded at least ten times. The chain recombines TRBV28 with TRBJ2-7; 7 bases agree with TRBD1. Germline V lookup: CDR1 MDHEN, CDR2 SYDVKM. The V segment lost 6 bases and the J segment 3 bases; nucleotides outside the gene matches: 5. This CDR3 is built from 13 residues. The CDR3 region has the DNA TGTGCCAGCAGCCTGACAGGGAACTACGAGCAGTACTTC. Its translation: CASSLTGNYEQYF.

Ten or more counts support this clonotype. In DNA form, the CDR3 reads TGTGCCAGCAGCTTAGTACAGTTCGGAAACACCATATATTTT. This sequence encodes CASSLVQFGNTIYF. V and J are TRBV7-8 and TRBJ1-3; D uncertain. V was cut by 1 base and J by 4 bases, with 8 bases left in between. In germline, CDR1 is SGHVS, CDR2 FQNEAQ. This CDR3 contains 14 residues.

J is TRBJ1-6 and V is TRBV20-1; TRBD1 might be the D (5 bases). The CDR3 is 10 residues long. Germline lookup yields CDR1 DFQATT and CDR2 SNEGSKA (reference sequence). Trimming removed 5 bases from V and 13 bases from J, with 9 bases in between. The chain's CDR3 is CSAPGGPLHF. CDR3 in DNA: TGCAGTGCTCCCGGGGGTCCCCTCCACTTT.

A word on this clonotype: Sequence at one end of the junction differs from germline and may be a read error. The chain carries TRBV11-2 and TRBJ2-5, with 12 bases lining up with TRBD2. The CDR3 runs 14 residues. Germline loops: CDR1 SGHAT, CDR2 FQNNGV. The CDR3 spells CASSSGTSGSGRDF. CDR3 coding DNA: TGTGCCAGCAGCTCCGGGACTAGCGGGTCCGGAAGGGACTTC.